This T cell receptor (beta chain) was recovered during a study of cytomegalovirus exposure and HLA in healthy donors (dated by TCRdb to 2016 to 2017). Broadly, across the study: According to an earlier analysis of a few hundred of the donors, 150 million to 200 million T cells yielded 117 million unique TCR beta sequences and about 300 Gb of sequence data. Typing coverage differed by locus: A, B, C, DRB1 and DQB1 were typed in roughly 629-640 donors, DQA1 in roughly 500, DPA1 in 600 to 610, and DPB1 in 450 to 490. Of the roughly 400 genotyped donors, approximately 83% fell in the genetic ancestry cluster associated with self-reported Caucasian donors. Along with the roughly 700-subject first cohort, a separate validation cohort of 120 different subjects was used. An earlier analysis of 500 to 750 of the donors applied high-throughput TCR beta sequencing to assess whether each TCR beta V gene segment acted as functional or pseudogenic. The study used immunosequencing to profile the T cell repertoires of 666 subjects and linked those repertoires to cytomegalovirus serostatus. Among roughly 400 genotyped donors of the cohort, an average of around 250,000 unique TCR beta nucleotide sequences was sequenced per donor, of which about 19% were non-productive. The aim of the study was to test whether cataloging public T cell receptors could identify signatures of past pathogen exposure. Both class I and class II loci were covered by HLA typing, at four-digit resolution. All discovery cohort repertoires had been generated using a single sequencing platform. In a later analysis, previously published TCR beta repertoires from 550 to 700 donors were re-analyzed and high-resolution HLA genotyping was added so that TCR occurrence patterns could be studied. Donor age, sex, ethnicity and CMV serostatus were compiled alongside the repertoire data. High-throughput TCR immunosequencing, statistical association of individual TCRs with disease status, and machine learning were combined to predict cytomegalovirus infection status. Four to six DR-DQ haplotypes were handled as single units for association and clustering, since linkage in the cohort was strong. A later genetic analysis used genome-wide SNP genotypes for about 55% of the 666 donors, treating that subset as a discovery cohort. In the later analysis, no new phenotypic data were used to find candidate immune exposures; instead, reliance was placed on TCR beta sequences and their occurrence across donors. An early release that covered 640 HLA-typed donors contained around 300 gigabases of sequencing data and around 80 million unique TCR sequences. General conclusions and limits of the study: The earlier analysis of some 560 of the donors excluded approximately 15 rarely observed V segments, including chromosome 9 orphons, because counts were too low. In a later genetic analysis, a missense DCLRE1C variant was associated with V-gene and J-gene trimming of TCR beta chains, and the association was replicated in an independent cohort. The study listed 150 to 200 TCR beta chains as associated with cytomegalovirus. In vitro tests confirmed that a few of the cytomegalovirus-associated TCR beta chains recognize cytomegalovirus antigens. In a later analysis, 16,951 TCR beta sequences were associated with specific HLA alleles at a false discovery rate of 0.05. Because HLA typing was missing for some donors at each locus, association tests included only the typed subset. Cytomegalovirus status was reported to be diagnosed by the classifier with high specificity and sensitivity in both the original and validation cohorts. The authors suggested that the approach could potentially be generalized to other disease states and immunological phenotypes. This cohort had only TCR beta chains sequenced, and the lack of alpha or paired-chain data limited which features could be detected. A later analysis found that most CMV-associated TCR beta chains appeared HLA-restricted, with HLA associations seemingly driven largely by CMV exposure. Broadly in line with IMGT annotations, most TCR beta V segments showed up in productive rearrangements about 90% or about 30% of the time in an earlier analysis of several hundred of the donors. When HLA alleles, especially DR and DQ, strongly co-occurred, TCR associations were difficult to assign to individual alleles. A cluster of highly shared sequence variants was judged likely to be a technical artifact of the sequencing pipeline. A further reported finding was that TCR beta sequences accurately predicted the HLA-A and HLA-B alleles for most subjects in the first cohort. Compared with the 666-donor mean, donors in an Asian-associated ancestry cluster had fewer N-insertions in productive TCRs, according to a later genetic analysis. In a later analysis, HLA-associated TCR beta chains were found to be more clonally expanded and to have lower generation probabilities than equally common non-associated chains. A later analysis found that TCR association rates varied across HLA loci, with DRB1 alleles showing the most associated TCRs and HLA-C alleles the fewest. CMV serostatus was the only immune exposure information available for the cohort. Correlated functional status among segregating V segments might reflect linkage disequilibrium, but an unknown experimental factor could not be ruled out. The presence/absence analyses assumed that sequencing depth was roughly uniform across donors, and that assumption may not be true. Most TCR sequences were observed very rarely across donors, whereas some public TCRs were present in many individuals. Because the 87-base-pair reads could not distinguish some IMGT-functional V segments, including TRBV6-2 and TRBV6-3, those segments were excluded. In a later analysis, several top co-occurrence clusters were reported to appear linked to parvovirus B19, influenza, CMV and Epstein-Barr virus.

Library creation used the immunoSEQ multiplex PCR assay. For the multiplex PCR, a mixture combining 60 forward primers for TCR Vbeta segments and 13 reverse primers for TCR Jbeta segments was used. Amplification of the CDR3 region of rearranged TCR beta genes was performed with a multiplex PCR assay on genomic DNA. The amplified TCR beta libraries were sequenced on the Illumina HiSeq System as 87-base-pair reads. The paper's processing steps were these. Across the 670 or so repertoires, a later analysis counted 78 million or so unique TCR beta chains, 9 million to 14 million of which were shared by at least two donors. A nearest-neighbor algorithm error-corrected the raw reads and collapsed the reads into unique sequences, merging closely related sequences to remove PCR and sequencing errors. To assign V, D and J gene segments, CDR3 sequences were aligned to IMGT reference sequences. For a sequence to be retained, a match of at least six nucleotides was required to both a V gene segment and a J gene segment. A rearrangement counted as productive if the CDR3 had no stop codons and remained in frame with V and J, and every other rearrangement counted as non-productive. Following IMGT convention, CDR3 was defined as the stretch from the second conserved V-encoded cysteine up to the conserved J-encoded phenylalanine. Sequences without an unambiguous match to a single V gene segment were excluded from the earlier analysis of about 600 of the donors. An earlier analysis of 550 to 650 of the donors classified V segments as functional when productive rearrangements were above 56.7% and as segregating when the standard deviation between donors was above 5%. A statistical classification framework was built for diagnosing cytomegalovirus status from the catalog of TCR beta chain sequences. In a later analysis, TCR nucleotide sequences were compared against IMGT/GENE-DB human TR gene sequences so that V and J genes could be assigned. A later analysis assigned CDR3 sequences and most-parsimonious VDJ recombination scenarios with the TCRdist pipeline. A later analysis defined each TCR beta chain by its CDR3 amino acid sequence plus V-gene family, and excluded reads lacking a unique V-gene family. To address suspected cross-contamination and a sequencing artifact, a later analysis removed roughly 640 highly shared, low-generation-probability nucleotide sequences. For each public chain, a later analysis derived a clonal expansion index from normalized ranks of inferred template counts within each repertoire. In a later analysis, generation probabilities were computed using a VDJ recombination model fitted to out-of-frame rearrangements, and the results were checked against IGoR. Hypergeometric tests were used in a later analysis to score TCR-TCR, TCR-HLA and TCR-CMV co-occurrence, with a repertoire-size bias correction applied to the TCR pairs. To estimate false discovery rates, a later analysis permuted the HLA or CMV assignments 20 times. In a later analysis, co-occurring TCRs were grouped with DBSCAN, and TCRdist sequence similarity was added when clustering was performed within HLA-allele-positive subsets. Co-occurrence clustering excluded repertoires with fewer than 30,000 or more than 120,000 public chains, plus five with anomalous nucleotide sharing. TCRdb provides this immuneACCESS table in a form limited to in-frame rearrangements. Some clones are lacking; in checked studies, under half of them reflect an unresolved V gene, and why the rest are absent is not known. D and trimming were read from the DNA, whereas the V and J calls and clone size are those reported in that table. For this sample there are about 100,000 clones; 70% to 75% appear just once. The ten largest clonotypes hold over 3% of the sample.

The cohort consisted of 600 to 700 healthy bone marrow donors. All cohort members were sampled while nominally healthy, although unrecorded immune exposures were likely present. The donor was CMV seronegative and was included in the group of 352 seronegative cohort members. A peripheral blood sample was provided by each donor, and peripheral blood mononuclear cells were used for TCR beta sequencing. Genomic DNA extraction from the blood cell samples was performed with the Qiagen DNeasy Blood Extraction Kit. This clone was detected a few times. Its antigen is not yet known. Within one base of it there is no much larger clone, and no base qualities were kept. Counted from cysteine to phenylalanine, this CDR3 has 20 amino acids. CDR3 DNA is the only sequence kept; it has 60 bases, read in frame from the first base.

Sequenced input: PBMCs. The TCR was taken from a man between 40 and 49 years old in good health and CMV-seronegative. Recombination joined TRBV21-1 with TRBJ2-7; the D call in the table, TRBD1, was not verified against the DNA. TRBV21-1 is marked as a pseudogene. The CDR3 corresponds to CAAPRTVMDLNRRLGYEQYF. The bases are TGTGCCGCCCCCCGGACAGTTATGGACCTTAATAGGCGCTTGGGTTACGAGCAGTACTTC.